The clone carrying this T cell receptor beta chain was found a few times. Its antigen is as yet unknown. These data originate in a study of human T cells and chemical hapten exposure. Background on the study: 2% DPC applied to a 2 cm by 2 cm arm area sensitized donors.

Per the authors' pipeline: Counts of TCRs in each sample centred on a median of around 96,000 and extended from around 24,000 to 710,000. MiXCR was run by TCRdb on the RACE reads, yielding one entry per CDR3 protein. The authors' filters were not applied to this entry. The sample yields some 90,000 distinct CDR3 sequences, 11% seen once. Study-wide results and limits: While controls formed fewer of them, expanded TCRs formed significantly more large CDR3 similarity clusters. Alopecia was present in the donors, so their immune response may differ from healthy people's.

Time point reported: patch test 3, about 24 weeks after DPC sensitization. Treatment noted: therapeutic diphenylcyclopropenone sensitization with weekly scalp DPC. This TCR derives from a woman aged 25 to 45 with alopecia areata. Some clones in this sample may be carry-over from other donors' samples. Sequences were derived from whole blood, sampled in connection with sensitization to the hapten diphenylcyclopropenone (DPC).

CDR3 nucleotides: TGTGCCAGCAGTACCTCCGATGTGCAGTACTTC. It yields the protein CASSTSDVQYF. The gene calls are TRBV28 and TRBJ2-7; D is uncertain. Deletions cut 5 bases from V and 9 bases from J, with 11 bases between. Germline CDR1 reads MDHEN; CDR2 reads SYDVKM. This CDR3 is 11 amino acids long.